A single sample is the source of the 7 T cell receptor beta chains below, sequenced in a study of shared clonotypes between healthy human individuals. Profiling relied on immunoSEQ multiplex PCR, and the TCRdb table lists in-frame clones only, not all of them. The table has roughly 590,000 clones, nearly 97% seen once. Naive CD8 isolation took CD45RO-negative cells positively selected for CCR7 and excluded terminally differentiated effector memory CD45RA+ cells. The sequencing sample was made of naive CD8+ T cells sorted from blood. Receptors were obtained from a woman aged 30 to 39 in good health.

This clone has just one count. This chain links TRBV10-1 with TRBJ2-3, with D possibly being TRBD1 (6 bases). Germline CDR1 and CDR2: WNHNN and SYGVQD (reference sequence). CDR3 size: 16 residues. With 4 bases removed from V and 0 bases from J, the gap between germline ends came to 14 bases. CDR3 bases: TGCGCCAGCAGTGGGATCCAGGGGCCCAGCACAGATACGCAGTATTTT. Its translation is CASSGIQGPSTDTQYF.

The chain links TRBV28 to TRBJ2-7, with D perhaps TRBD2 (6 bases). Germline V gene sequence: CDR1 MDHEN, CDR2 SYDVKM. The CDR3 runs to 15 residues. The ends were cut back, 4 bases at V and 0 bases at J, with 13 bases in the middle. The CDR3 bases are TGTGCCAGCAGTTCGGGGCGGGGCGGCTCCTACGAGCAGTACTTC. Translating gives CASSSGRGGSYEQYF.

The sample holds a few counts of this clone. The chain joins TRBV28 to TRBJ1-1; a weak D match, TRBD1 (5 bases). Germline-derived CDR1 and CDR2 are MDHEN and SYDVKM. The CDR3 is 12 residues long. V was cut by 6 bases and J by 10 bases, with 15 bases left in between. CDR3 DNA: TGTGCCAGCAGCCTAGGGGCAGGGAGAGCTTTCTTT. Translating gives CASSLGAGRAFF.

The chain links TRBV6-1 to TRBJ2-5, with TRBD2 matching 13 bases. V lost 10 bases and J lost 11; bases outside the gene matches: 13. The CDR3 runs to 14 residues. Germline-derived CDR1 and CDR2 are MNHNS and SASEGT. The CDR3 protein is CATGTSGTIREQYF. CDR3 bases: TGTGCCACCGGGACTAGCGGGACCATTAGGGAGCAGTACTTC.

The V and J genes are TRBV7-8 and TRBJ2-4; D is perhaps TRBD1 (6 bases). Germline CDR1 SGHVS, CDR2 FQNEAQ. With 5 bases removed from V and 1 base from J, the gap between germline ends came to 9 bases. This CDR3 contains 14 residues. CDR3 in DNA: TGTGCCAGCAGCCTAGACAGGGCCAAAAACATTCAGTACTTC. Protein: CASSLDRAKNIQYF.

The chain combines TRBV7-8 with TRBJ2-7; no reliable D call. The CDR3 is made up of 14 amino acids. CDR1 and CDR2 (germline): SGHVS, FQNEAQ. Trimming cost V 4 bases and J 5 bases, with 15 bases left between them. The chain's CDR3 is CASSSPIRNNEQYF. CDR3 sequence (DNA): TGTGCCAGCAGCTCTCCTATCCGAAACAACGAGCAGTACTTC.

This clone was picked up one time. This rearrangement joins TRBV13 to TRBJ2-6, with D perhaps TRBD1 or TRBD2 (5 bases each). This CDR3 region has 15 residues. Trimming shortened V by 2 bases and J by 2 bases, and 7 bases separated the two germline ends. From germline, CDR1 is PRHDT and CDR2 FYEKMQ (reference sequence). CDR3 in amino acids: CASSLMGAGANVLTF. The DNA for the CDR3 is TGTGCCAGCAGCTTAATGGGGGCTGGGGCCAACGTCCTGACTTTC.